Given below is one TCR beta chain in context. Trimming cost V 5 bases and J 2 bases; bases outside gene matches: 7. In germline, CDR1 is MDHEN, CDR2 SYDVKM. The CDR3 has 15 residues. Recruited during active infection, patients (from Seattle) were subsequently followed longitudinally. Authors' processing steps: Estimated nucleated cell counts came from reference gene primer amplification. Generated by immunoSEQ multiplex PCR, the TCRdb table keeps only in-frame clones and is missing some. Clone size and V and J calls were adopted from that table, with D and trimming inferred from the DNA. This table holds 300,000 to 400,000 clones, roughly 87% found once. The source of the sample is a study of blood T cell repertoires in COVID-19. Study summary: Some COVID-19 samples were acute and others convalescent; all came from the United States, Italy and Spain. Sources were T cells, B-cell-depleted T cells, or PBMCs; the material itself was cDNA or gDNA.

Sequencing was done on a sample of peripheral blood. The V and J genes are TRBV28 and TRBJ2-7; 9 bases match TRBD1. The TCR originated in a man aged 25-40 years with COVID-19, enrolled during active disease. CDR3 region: CASSMTGGAAYEQYF. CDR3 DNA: TGTGCCAGCAGTATGACAGGGGGGGCAGCCTACGAGCAGTACTTC.